A selection of T cell receptor beta chains follows, all from one sample in a study of sequential checkpoint blockade in melanoma. Only in-frame clones appear in the TCRdb table, and some are missing; sequencing was by immunoSEQ multiplex PCR. The sample contains about 7,900 clones, 20% to 25% of which appear only once. The sequencing used tumor tissue (inferred from file names), collected from a patient given nivolumab and ipilimumab in sequence. Receptors were obtained from a human donor with melanoma. Each CDR3 is given with its conserved first and last residue. A D gene is named only where the DNA matches it firmly. Clone size is stated in some rows and not others, as once, few, many or a class when expanded.

>few|NA|TRBV6-8|TRBJ2-5
TGTGCCAGCAGTTACTCGAAACAAGAGACCCAGTACTTC
CASSYSKQETQYF
>NA|NA|TRBV5-1|TRBJ1-4
TGCGCCAGCAGCTTGGACAGGGTAGATGAAAAACTGTTTTTT
CASSLDRVDEKLFF
>many|TRBD2|TRBV11-3|TRBJ2-4
TGTGCCAGCAGCTTAAGTGGGAGGGCGGCCATTCAGTACTTC
CASSLSGRAAIQYF
>few|NA|TRBV9|TRBJ1-4
TGTGCCAGCAGCGACGGGACCGGGAGGGATGAAAAACTGTTTTTT
CASSDGTGRDEKLFF
>NA|TRBD1|TRBV5-1|TRBJ2-3
TGCGCCAGCAGCTTGGCGGGACAGGGTGCAGATACGCAGTATTTT
CASSLAGQGADTQYF
>NA|NA|TRBV11-3|TRBJ1-1
TGTGCCAGCAGAACTATAGGGGGGAACACTGAAGCTTTCTTT
CASRTIGGNTEAFF
>NA|NA|TRBV18|TRBJ2-5
TGTGCCAGCTCACCACCGGGTTTCGTAGAGACCCAGTACTTC
CASSPPGFVETQYF
>once|TRBD1|TRBV19|TRBJ1-2
TGTGCCAGTAGTGTCTCCGGGACAGGGAAAACTAACTATGGCTACACCTTC
CASSVSGTGKTNYGYTF
>few|NA|TRBV28|TRBJ2-1
TGTGCCAGCAGTTTATGGTCCCCCGGTGAAGGGATAAATGAGCAGTTCTTC
CASSLWSPGEGINEQFF
>NA|NA|TRBV6-8|TRBJ1-4
TGTGCCAGTAAAGCAGGATCAACTAATGAAAAACTGTTTTTT
CASKAGSTNEKLFF
>NA|NA|TRBV18|TRBJ2-7
TGTGCCAGCTCACCCCCCGGGGGCGAGCAGTACTTC
CASSPPGGEQYF
>many|TRBD2|TRBV11-3|TRBJ2-7
TGTGCCAGCAGCTTAGTGGGTGGAACGGGAGGGCGCGAGCAGTACTTC
CASSLVGGTGGREQYF
>few|TRBD1|TRBV6-8|TRBJ2-1
TGTGCCAGCGTCCCGGGACAGTACAATGAGCAGTTCTTC
CASVPGQYNEQFF
>medium-sized|TRBD1|TRBV11-3|TRBJ2-7
TGTGCCAGCAGCCGCGGGACAGGGTCGTACGAGCAGTACTTC
CASSRGTGSYEQYF
>few|NA|TRBV12-2|TRBJ2-2
TGTGCCACACGGGGCAGCTCGAACACCGGGGAGCTGTTTTTT
CATRGSSNTGELFF
>few|NA|TRBV6-4|TRBJ2-3
TGTGCCAGTATAAGTACAGATACGCAGTATTTT
CASISTDTQYF
>few|TRBD1|TRBV4-1|TRBJ1-5
TGCGCCAGCAGCCAGGGGACAGGAGAAGGTCAGCCCCAGCATTTT
CASSQGTGEGQPQHF
>few|TRBD2|TRBV11-3|TRBJ2-7
TGTGCCAGCAGCTTAGTTAGGAGCGGGGAGGGCGAGCAGTACTTC
CASSLVRSGEGEQYF
>many|TRBD2|TRBV6-8|TRBJ2-5
TGTGCCAGCAGTTACTTTAGCGGGGTGGGGGAGACCCAGTACTTC
CASSYFSGVGETQYF
>NA|NA|TRBV5-1|TRBJ2-7
TGCGCCAGCAGCTTGAAGGGGTCCAACCGGGTGAGTGAGCAGTACTTC
CASSLKGSNRVSEQYF
>NA|TRBD2|TRBV5-1|TRBJ2-2
TGCGCCAGCAGCTTGGCCGGGGGGACCGGGGAGCTGTTTTTT
CASSLAGGTGELFF
>large|NA|TRBV6-8|TRBJ1-1
TGTGCCAGCAGTTACCCTACCTCGACAGTGAACACTGAAGCTTTCTTT
CASSYPTSTVNTEAFF
>NA|TRBD2|TRBV30|TRBJ2-1
TGTGCCTGGGGACTCGGGAGGACGGGAGAGCAGTTCTTC
CAWGLGRTGEQFF